The source of this T cell receptor beta chain is a study of cytomegalovirus exposure and HLA in healthy donors. Germline CDR1 LNHDA, CDR2 SQIVND (reference sequence). The CDR3 sequence is 13 residues long. Trimming took 5 bases from V and 3 from J, leaving 10 bases between them. For this clone: The antigen remains unidentified.

Findings and limits, study-wide: It was about 180 TCR beta chains that were listed as cytomegalovirus-associated. Subsequent analysis showed first-cohort TCR clusters tending to co-occur in some 120 validation repertoires.

The repertoire was sequenced with immunoSEQ multiplex PCR; TCRdb's copy has only in-frame clones and lacks some. In the table there are roughly 150,000 clones, 80% to 95% of which are singletons. The clonotype originates from a man younger than 35 in good health and CMV-seronegative. The chain recombines TRBV19 with TRBJ2-5; possibly TRBD2 for D (6 bases). What was sequenced was PBMCs. In DNA form, the CDR3 reads TGTGCCAGTAGTGAACCGGGGGAAGAGACCCAGTACTTC. This gives the protein CASSEPGEETQYF.